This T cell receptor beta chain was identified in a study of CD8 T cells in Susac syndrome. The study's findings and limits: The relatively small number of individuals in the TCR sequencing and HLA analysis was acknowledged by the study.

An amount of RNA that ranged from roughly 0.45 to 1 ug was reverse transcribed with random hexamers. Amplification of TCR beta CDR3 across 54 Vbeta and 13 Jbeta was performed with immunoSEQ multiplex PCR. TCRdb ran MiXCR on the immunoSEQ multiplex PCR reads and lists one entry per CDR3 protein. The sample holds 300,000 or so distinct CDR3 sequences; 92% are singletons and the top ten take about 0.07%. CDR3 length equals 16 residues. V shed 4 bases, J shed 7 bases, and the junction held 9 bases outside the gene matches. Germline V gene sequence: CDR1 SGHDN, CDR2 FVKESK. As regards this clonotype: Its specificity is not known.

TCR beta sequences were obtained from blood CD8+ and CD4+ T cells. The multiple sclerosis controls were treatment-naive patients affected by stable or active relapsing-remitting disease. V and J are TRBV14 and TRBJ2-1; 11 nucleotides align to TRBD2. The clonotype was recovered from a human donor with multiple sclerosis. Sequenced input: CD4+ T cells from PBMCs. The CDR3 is CASSRRLAGHVNEQFF. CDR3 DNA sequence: TGTGCCAGCAGCCGCAGACTAGCGGGACACGTGAATGAGCAGTTCTTC.